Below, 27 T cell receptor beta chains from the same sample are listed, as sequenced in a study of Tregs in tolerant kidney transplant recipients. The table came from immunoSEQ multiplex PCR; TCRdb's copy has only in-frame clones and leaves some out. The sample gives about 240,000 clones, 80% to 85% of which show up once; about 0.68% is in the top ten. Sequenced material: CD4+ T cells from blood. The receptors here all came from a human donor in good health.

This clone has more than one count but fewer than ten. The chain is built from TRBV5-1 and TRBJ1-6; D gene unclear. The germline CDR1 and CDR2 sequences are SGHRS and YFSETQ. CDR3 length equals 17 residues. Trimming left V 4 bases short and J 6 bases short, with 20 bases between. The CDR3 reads CASSALGGLGSNSPLHF. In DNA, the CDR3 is TGCGCCAGCAGCGCCTTGGGTGGGTTAGGTTCTAATTCACCCCTCCACTTT.

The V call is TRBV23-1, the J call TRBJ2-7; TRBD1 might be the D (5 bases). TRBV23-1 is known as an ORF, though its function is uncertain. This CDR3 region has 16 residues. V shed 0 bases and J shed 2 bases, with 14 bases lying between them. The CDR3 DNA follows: TGCGCCAGCAGTCAATCCCGCCAGGGAAGACCCTACGAGCAGTACTTC. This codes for CASSQSRQGRPYEQYF.

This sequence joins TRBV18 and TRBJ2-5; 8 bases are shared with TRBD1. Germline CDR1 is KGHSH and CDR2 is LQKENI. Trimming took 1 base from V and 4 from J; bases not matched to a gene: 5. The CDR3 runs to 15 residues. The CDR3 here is CASSPRQGPTETQYF. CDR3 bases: TGTGCCAGCTCACCACGACAGGGGCCCACAGAGACCCAGTACTTC.

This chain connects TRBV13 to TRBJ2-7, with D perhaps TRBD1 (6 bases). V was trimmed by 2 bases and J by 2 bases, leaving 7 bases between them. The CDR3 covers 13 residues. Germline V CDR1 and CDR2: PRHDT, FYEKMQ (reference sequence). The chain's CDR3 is CASSLNRAYEQYF. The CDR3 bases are TGTGCCAGCAGCTTAAACAGGGCCTACGAGCAGTACTTC.

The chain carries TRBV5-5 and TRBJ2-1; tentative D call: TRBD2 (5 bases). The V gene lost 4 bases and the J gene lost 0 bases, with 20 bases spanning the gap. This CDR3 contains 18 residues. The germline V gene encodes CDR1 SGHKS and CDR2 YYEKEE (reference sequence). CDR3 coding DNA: TGTGCCAGCAGCCCTAGACCCGGACTGCAAAGCTCCTACAATGAGCAGTTCTTC. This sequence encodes CASSPRPGLQSSYNEQFF.

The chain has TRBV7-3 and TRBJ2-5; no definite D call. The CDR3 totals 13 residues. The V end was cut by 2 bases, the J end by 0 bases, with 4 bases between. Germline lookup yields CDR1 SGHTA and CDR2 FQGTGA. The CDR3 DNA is TGTGCCAGCAGCTTAGCCCACCAAGAGACCCAGTACTTC. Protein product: CASSLAHQETQYF. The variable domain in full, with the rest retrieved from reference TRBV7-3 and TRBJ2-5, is GAGVSQTPSNKVTEKGKYVELRCDPISGHTALYWYRQSLGQGPEFLIYFQGTGAADDSGLPNDRFFAVRPEGSVSTLKIQRTERGDSAVYLCASSLAHQETQYFGPGTRLLVL.

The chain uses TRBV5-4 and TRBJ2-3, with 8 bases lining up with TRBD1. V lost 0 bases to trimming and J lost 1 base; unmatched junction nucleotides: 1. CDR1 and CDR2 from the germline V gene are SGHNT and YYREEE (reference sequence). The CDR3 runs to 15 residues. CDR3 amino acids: CASSLADRGTDTQYF. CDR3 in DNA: TGTGCCAGCAGCTTGGCGGACAGGGGCACAGATACGCAGTATTTT.

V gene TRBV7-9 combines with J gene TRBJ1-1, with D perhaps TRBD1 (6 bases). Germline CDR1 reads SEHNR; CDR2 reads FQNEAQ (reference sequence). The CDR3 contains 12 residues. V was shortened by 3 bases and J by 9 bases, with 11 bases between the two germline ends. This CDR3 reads CASSLGQEKAFF. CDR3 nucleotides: TGTGCCAGCAGCTTGGGACAAGAAAAAGCTTTCTTT.

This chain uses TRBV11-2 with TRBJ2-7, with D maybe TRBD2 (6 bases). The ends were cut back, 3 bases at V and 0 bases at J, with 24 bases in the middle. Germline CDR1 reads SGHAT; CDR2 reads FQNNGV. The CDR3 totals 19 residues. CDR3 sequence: CASSLGTGLYLNPSYEQYF. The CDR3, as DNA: TGTGCCAGCAGCTTGGGGACGGGACTTTACCTAAATCCCTCCTACGAGCAGTACTTC.

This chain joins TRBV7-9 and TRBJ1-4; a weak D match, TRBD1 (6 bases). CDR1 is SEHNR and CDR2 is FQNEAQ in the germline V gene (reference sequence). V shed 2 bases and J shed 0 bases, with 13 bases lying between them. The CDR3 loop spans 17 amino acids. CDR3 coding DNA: TGTGCCAGCAGCTTATTGGGGGCGTTGGCAACTAATGAAAAACTGTTTTTT. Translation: CASSLLGALATNEKLFF.

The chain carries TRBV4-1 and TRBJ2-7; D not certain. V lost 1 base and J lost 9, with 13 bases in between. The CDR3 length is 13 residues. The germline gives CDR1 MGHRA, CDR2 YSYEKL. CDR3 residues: CASSQALRLAQYF. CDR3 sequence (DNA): TGCGCCAGCAGCCAAGCACTTAGGTTAGCGCAGTACTTC.

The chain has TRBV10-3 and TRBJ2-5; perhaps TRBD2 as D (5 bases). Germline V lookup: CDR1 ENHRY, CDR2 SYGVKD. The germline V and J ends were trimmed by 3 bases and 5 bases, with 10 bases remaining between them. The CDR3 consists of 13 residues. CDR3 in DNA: TGTGCCATCAGTGAACGGCAGCGGGAGACCCAGTACTTC. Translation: CAISERQRETQYF.

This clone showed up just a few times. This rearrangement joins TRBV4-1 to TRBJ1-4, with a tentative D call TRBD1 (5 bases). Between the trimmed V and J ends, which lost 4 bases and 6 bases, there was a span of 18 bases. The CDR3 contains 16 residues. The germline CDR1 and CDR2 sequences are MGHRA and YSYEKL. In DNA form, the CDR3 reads TGCGCCAGCAGCCCGTCAGGGTTTCGGGCTCATGAAAAACTGTTTTTT. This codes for CASSPSGFRAHEKLFF.

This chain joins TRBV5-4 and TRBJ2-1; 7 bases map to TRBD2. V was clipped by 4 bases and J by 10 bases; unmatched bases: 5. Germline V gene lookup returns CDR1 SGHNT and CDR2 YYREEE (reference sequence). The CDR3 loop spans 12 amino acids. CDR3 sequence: CASSRTSNEQFF. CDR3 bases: TGTGCCAGCAGCAGGACTAGTAACGAGCAGTTCTTC.

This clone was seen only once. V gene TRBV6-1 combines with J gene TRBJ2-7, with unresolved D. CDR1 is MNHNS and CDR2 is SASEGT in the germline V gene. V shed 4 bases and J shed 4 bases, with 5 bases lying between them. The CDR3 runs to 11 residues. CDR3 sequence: CASSVRYEQYF. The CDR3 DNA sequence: TGTGCCAGCAGTGTCAGGTACGAGCAGTACTTC.

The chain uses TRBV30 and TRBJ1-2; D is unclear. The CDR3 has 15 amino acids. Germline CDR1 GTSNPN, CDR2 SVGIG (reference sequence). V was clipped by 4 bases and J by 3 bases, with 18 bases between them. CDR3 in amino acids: CAWKRWNPVDYGYTF. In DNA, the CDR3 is TGTGCCTGGAAGAGATGGAATCCCGTGGACTATGGCTACACCTTC. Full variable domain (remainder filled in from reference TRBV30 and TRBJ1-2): SQTIHQWPATLVQPVGSPLSLECTVEGTSNPNLYWYRQAAGRGLQLLFYSVGIGQISSEVPQNLSASRPQDRQFILSSKKLLLSDSGFYLCAWKRWNPVDYGYTFGSGTRLTVV.

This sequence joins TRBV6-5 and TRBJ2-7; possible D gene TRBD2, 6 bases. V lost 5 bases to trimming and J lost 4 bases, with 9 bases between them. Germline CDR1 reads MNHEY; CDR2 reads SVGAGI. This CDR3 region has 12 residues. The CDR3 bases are TGTGCCAGCAGTCGGACTACTTACGAGCAGTACTTC. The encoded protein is CASSRTTYEQYF.

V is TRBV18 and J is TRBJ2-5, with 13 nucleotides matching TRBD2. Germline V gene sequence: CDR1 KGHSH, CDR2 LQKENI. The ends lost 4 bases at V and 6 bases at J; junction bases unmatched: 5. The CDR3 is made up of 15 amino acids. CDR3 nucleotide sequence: TGTGCCAGCTCACAAGGGACTAGCGGGGTAAAGACCCAGTACTTC. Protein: CASSQGTSGVKTQYF.

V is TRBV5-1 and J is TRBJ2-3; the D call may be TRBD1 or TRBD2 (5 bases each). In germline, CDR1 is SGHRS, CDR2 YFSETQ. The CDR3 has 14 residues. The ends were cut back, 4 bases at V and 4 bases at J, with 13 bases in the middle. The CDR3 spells CASSQGPNADTQYF. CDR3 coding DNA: TGCGCCAGCAGCCAGGGACCAAACGCAGATACGCAGTATTTT.

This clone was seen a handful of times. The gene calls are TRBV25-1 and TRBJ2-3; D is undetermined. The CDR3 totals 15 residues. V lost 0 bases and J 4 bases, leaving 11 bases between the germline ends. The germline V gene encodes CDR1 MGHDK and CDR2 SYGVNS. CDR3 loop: CASSEYGPSSDTQYF. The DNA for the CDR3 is TGTGCCAGCAGTGAATACGGACCAAGCTCAGATACGCAGTATTTT.

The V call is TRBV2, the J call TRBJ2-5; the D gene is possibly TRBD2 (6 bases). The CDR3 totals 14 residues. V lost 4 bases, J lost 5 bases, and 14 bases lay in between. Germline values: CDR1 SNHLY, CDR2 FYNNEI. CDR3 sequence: CASSAAPGVETQYF. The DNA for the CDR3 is TGTGCCAGCAGTGCTGCCCCGGGGGTGGAGACCCAGTACTTC.

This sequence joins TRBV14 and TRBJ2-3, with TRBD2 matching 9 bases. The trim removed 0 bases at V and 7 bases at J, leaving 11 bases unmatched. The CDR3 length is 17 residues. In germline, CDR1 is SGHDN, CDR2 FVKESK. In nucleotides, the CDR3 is TGTGCCAGCAGCCAAGATGTTGTGCTAGCGGGATCCCATACGCAGTATTTT. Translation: CASSQDVVLAGSHTQYF.

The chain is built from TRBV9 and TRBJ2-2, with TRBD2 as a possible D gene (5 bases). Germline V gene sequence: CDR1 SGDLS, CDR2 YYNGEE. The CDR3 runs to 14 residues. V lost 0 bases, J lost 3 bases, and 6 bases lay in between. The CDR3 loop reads CASSVVRDTGELFF. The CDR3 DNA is TGTGCCAGCAGCGTAGTGAGGGACACCGGGGAGCTGTTTTTT.

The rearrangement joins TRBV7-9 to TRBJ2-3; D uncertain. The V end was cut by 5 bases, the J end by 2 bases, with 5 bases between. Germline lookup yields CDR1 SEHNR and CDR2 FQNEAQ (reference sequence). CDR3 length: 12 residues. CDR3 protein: CASSLITDTQYF. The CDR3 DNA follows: TGTGCCAGCAGCCTAATCACAGATACGCAGTATTTT.

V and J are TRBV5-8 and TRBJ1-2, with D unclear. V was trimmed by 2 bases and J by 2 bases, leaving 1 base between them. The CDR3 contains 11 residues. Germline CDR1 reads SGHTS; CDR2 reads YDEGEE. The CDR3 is CASSLNYGYTF. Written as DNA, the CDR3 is TGTGCCAGCAGCTTAAACTATGGCTACACCTTC.

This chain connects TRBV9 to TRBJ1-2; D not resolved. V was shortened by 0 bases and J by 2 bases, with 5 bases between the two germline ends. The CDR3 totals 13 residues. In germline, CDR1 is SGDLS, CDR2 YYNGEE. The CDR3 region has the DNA TGTGCCAGCAGCGTAGCTAACAACTATGGCTACACCTTC. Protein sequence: CASSVANNYGYTF.

For the CDR3, the DNA is TGTGCCAGCAGACAGCAAAGCAATCAGCCCCAGCATTTT. Its protein is CASRQQSNQPQHF. The rearrangement joins TRBV2 to TRBJ1-5; D ambiguous. V dropped 6 bases and J dropped 1 base, with 7 bases sitting between them. The CDR3 loop spans 13 amino acids. Germline V gene lookup returns CDR1 SNHLY and CDR2 FYNNEI. Full variable domain (rest looked up from reference TRBV2 and TRBJ1-5): EPEVTQTPSHQVTQMGQEVILRCVPISNHLYFYWYRQILGQKVEFLVSFYNNEISEKSEIFDDQFSVERPDGSNFTLKIRSTKLEDSAMYFCASRQQSNQPQHFGDGTRLSIL.